This TCR beta chain was captured in a study of T-cell reconstitution after alpha-beta-depleted transplantation in children. This sample's TCRbeta library carried unique molecular identifier barcodes. TCRdb processed the PCR reads anew with MiXCR; each CDR3 protein has one entry. The table has roughly 200,000 distinct CDR3 sequences, approximately 10% seen once. This CDR3 is built from 15 residues. CDR1 is DFQATT, CDR2 SNEGSKA, per germline (reference sequence). The ends were cut back, 3 bases at V and 0 bases at J, with 11 bases in the middle. This specimen was PBMCs from the stem cell graft donor, taken from the stem cell graft. This TCR was recovered from a human donor who donated a stem cell graft to a child with acute lymphoblastic leukemia. V is TRBV20-1 and J is TRBJ1-4; D not resolved. The CDR3 loop is CSASRDSATNEKLFF. The CDR3 DNA sequence: TGCAGTGCTAGTCGAGACTCCGCAACTAATGAAAAACTGTTTTTT.